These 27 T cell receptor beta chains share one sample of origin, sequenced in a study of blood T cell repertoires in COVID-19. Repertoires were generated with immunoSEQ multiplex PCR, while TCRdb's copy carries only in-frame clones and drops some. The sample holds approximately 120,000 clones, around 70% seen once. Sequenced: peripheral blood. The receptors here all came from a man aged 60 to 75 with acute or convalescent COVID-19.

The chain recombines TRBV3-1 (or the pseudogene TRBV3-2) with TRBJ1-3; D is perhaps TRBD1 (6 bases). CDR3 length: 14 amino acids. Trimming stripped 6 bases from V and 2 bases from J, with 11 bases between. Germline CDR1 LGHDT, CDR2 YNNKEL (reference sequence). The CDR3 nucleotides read TGTGCCAGCAGGCAACAGGGCCCTGGAAACACCATATATTTT. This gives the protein CASRQQGPGNTIYF.

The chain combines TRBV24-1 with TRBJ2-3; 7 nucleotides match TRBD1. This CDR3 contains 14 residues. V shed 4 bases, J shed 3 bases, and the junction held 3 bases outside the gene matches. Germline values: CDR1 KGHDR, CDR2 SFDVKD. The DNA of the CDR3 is TGTGCCACCAGTGACCGACAGGGTACAGATACGCAGTATTTT. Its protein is CATSDRQGTDTQYF.

The CDR3 here is CASSLDSASPYEQYF. Here the CDR3 DNA reads TGTGCCAGCAGCTTAGATTCGGCTAGCCCGTACGAGCAGTACTTC. The gene calls are TRBV11-3 and TRBJ2-7, with D perhaps TRBD2 (5 bases). Trimming took 0 bases from V and 4 from J, leaving 13 bases between them. The V gene's germline CDR1 is SGHNT and CDR2 YENEEA. This CDR3 comprises 15 residues.

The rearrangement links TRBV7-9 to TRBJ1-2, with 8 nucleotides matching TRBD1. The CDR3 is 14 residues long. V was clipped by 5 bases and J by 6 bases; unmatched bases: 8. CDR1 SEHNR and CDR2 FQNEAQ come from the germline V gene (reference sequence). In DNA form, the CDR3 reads TGTGCCAGCAGCCTCGACAGGGGTGAACATGGCTACACCTTC. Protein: CASSLDRGEHGYTF. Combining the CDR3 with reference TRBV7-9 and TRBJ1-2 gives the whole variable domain DTGVSQNPRHKITKRGQNVTFRCDPISEHNRLYWYRQTLGQGPEFLTYFQNEAQLEKSRLLSDRFSAERPKGSFSTLEIQRTEQGDSAMYLCASSLDRGEHGYTFGSGTRLTVV.

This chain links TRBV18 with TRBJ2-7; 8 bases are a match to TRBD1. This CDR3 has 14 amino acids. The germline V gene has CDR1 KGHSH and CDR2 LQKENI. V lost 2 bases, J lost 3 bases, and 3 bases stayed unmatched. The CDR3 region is CASSPGRGLYEQYF. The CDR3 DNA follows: TGTGCCAGCTCACCAGGCAGGGGGCTCTACGAGCAGTACTTC.

This CDR3 reads CASTLTSEQFF. For the CDR3, the DNA is TGTGCCAGCACCCTGACATCCGAGCAGTTCTTC. This chain connects TRBV12-3 or TRBV12-4 to TRBJ2-1; no clear D. The CDR3 has 11 amino acids. Trimming stripped 7 bases from V and 10 bases from J, with 11 bases between.

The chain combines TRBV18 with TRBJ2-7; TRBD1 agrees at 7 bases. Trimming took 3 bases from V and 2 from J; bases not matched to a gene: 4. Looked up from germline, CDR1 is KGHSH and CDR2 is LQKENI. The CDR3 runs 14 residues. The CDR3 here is CASSPSTGTYEQYF. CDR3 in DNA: TGTGCCAGCTCACCTTCGACAGGGACCTACGAGCAGTACTTC.

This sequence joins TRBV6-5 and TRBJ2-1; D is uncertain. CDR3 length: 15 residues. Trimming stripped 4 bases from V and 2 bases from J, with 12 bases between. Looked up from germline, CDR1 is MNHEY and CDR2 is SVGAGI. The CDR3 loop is CASSSDSIPYNEQFF. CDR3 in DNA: TGTGCCAGCAGTTCCGACTCAATCCCCTACAATGAGCAGTTCTTC.

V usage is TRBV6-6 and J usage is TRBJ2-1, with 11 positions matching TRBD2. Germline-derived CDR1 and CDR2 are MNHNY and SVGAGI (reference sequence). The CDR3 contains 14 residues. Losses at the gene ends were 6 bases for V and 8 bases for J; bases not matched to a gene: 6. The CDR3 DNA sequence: TGTGCCAGCAGACTAGCGGGAGCCATACATGAGCAGTTCTTC. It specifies CASRLAGAIHEQFF.

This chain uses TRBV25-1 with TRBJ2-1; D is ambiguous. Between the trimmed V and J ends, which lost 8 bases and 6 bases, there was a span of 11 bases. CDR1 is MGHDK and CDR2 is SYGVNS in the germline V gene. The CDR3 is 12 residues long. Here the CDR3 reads CASATPSNEQFF. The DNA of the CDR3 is TGTGCCAGCGCAACACCCTCCAATGAGCAGTTCTTC.

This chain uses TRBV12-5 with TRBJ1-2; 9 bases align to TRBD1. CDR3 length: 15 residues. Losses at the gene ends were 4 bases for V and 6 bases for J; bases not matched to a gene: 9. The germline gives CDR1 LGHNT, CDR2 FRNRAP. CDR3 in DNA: TGTGCTAGTGGTTCCCCCCCCGGGACAGGGAATGGCTACACCTTC. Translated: CASGSPPGTGNGYTF.

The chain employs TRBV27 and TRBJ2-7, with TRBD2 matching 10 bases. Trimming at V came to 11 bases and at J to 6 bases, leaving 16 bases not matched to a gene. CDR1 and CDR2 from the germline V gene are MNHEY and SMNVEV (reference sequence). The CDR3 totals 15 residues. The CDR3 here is CAHCLAGESLFEQYF. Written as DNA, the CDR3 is TGTGCCCACTGCCTAGCGGGAGAATCGCTCTTCGAGCAGTACTTC.

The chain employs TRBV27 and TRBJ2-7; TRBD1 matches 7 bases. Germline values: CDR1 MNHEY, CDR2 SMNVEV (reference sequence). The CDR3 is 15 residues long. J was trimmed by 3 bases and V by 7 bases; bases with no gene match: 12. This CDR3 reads CASIPETGTDYEQYF. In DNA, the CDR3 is TGTGCCAGCATTCCGGAAACCGGGACAGACTACGAGCAGTACTTC.

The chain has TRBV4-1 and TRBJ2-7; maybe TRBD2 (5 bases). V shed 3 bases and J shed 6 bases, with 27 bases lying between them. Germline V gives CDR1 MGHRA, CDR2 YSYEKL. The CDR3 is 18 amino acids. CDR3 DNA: TGCGCCAGCAGCCAGGTTGCTCCGGGCCACAATGTCGGAGGCGAGCAGTACTTC. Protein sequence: CASSQVAPGHNVGGEQYF.

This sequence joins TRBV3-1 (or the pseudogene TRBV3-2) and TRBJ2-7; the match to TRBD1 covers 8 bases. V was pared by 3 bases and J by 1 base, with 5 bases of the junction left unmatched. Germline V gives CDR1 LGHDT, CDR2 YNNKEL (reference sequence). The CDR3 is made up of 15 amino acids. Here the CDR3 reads CASSQDRALSYEQYF. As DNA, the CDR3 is TGTGCCAGCAGCCAGGACAGGGCCCTATCCTACGAGCAGTACTTC.

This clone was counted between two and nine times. As DNA, the CDR3 is TGTGCCAGCAGTTTTGACCGACTCGGATACGAGCAGTACTTC. It translates to CASSFDRLGYEQYF. The V gene is TRBV27, the J gene TRBJ2-7; no reliable D call. From germline, CDR1 is MNHEY and CDR2 SMNVEV (reference sequence). V was trimmed by 3 bases and J by 4 bases, leaving 13 bases between them. The CDR3 covers 14 residues.

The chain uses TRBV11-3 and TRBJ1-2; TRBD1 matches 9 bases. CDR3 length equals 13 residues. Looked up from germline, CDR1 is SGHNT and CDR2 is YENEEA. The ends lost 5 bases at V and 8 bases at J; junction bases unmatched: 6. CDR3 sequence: CASSQNRGQGYTF. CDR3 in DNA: TGTGCCAGCAGCCAGAACAGGGGGCAGGGCTACACCTTC.

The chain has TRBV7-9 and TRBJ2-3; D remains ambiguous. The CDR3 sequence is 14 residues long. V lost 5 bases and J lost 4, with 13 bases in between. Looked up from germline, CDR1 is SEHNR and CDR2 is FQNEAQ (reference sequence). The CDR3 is CASSAVQVADTQYF. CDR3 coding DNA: TGTGCCAGCAGCGCCGTCCAGGTCGCAGATACGCAGTATTTT.

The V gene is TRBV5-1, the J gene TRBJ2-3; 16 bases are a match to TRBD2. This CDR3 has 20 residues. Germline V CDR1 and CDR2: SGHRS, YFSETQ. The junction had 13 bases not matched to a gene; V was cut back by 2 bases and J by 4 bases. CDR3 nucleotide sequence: TGCGCCAGCAGCTTTACCGGGACTAGCGGGAGGGCAATTCGTCCAGATACGCAGTATTTT. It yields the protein CASSFTGTSGRAIRPDTQYF.

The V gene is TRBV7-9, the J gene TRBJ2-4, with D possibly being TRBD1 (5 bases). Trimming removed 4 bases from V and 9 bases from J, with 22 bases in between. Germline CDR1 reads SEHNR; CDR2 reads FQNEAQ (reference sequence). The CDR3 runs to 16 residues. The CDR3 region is CASSYGQGTGIGIQYF. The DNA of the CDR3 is TGTGCCAGCAGCTACGGGCAGGGAACTGGAATCGGCATTCAGTACTTC.

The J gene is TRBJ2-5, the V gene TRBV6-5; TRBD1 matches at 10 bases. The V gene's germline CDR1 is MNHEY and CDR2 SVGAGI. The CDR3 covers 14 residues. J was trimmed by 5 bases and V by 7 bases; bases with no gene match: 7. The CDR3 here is CASKWTGGAETQYF. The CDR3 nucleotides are TGTGCCAGCAAATGGACAGGGGGTGCGGAGACCCAGTACTTC.

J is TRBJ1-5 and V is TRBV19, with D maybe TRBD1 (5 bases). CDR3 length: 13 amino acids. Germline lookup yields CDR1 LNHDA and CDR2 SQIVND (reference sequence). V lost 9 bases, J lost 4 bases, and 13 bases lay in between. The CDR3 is CARPTPGNQPQHF. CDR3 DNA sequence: TGTGCCAGACCCACTCCAGGGAATCAGCCCCAGCATTTT.

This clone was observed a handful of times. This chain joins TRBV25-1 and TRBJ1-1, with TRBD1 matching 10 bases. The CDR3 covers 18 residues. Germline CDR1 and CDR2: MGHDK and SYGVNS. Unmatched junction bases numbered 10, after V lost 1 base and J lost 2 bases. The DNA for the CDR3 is TGTGCCAGCAGTGAATTAAGTCGAAGGGACAGGGGCAACACTGAAGCTTTCTTT. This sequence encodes CASSELSRRDRGNTEAFF.

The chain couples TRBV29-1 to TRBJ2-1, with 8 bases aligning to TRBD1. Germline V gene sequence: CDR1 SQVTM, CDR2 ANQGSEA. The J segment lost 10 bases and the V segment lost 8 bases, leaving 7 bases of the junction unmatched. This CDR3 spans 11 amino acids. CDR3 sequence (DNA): TGCAGCACGGGACAGGTGGACGAGCAGTTCTTC. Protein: CSTGQVDEQFF.

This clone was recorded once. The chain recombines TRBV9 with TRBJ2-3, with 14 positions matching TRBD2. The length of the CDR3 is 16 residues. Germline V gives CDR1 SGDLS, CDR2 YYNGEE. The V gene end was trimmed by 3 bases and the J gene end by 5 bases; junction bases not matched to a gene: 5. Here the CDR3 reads CASSARLAGGQDTQYF. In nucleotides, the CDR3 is TGTGCCAGCAGCGCCCGACTAGCGGGGGGGCAAGATACGCAGTATTTT. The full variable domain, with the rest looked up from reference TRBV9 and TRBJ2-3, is DSGVTQTPKHLITATGQRVTLRCSPRSGDLSVYWYQQSLDQGLQFLIQYYNGEERAKGNILERFSAQQFPDLHSELNLSSLELGDSALYFCASSARLAGGQDTQYFGPGTRLTVL.

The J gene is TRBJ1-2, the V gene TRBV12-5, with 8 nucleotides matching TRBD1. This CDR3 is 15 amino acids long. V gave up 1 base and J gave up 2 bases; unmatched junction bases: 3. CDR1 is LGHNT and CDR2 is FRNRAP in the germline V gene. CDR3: CASGLADRENYGYTF. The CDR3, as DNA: TGTGCTAGTGGTTTGGCGGACAGGGAAAACTATGGCTACACCTTC.

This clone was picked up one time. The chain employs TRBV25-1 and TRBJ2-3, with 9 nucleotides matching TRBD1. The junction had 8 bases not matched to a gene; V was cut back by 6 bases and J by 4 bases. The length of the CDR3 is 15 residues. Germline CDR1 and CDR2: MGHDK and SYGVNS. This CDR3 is CASSANRGRSDTQYF. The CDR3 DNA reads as TGTGCCAGCAGCGCGAACAGGGGGCGGTCAGATACGCAGTATTTT.